This TCR beta chain was sequenced during a study of blood T cell repertoires in COVID-19. In the study's own analysis: Reference gene primer amplification in the assay estimated nucleated cell counts. Produced via immunoSEQ multiplex PCR; TCRdb's table is partial and in-frame only. V, J and clone size are those of that table, while D and trimming were read from the DNA. The sample gives 60,000 to 85,000 clones, about 86% of which show up once; 9.5% to 15% is in the top ten. This clone was detected a few times. The CDR3 runs to 14 residues. Germline CDR1 ENHRY, CDR2 SYGVKD. Trimming took 10 bases from V and 1 from J, leaving 11 bases between them.

Input material: peripheral blood. This chain links TRBV10-3 with TRBJ1-6, with D hard to call. The TCR originated in a human donor in a cohort sampled during active COVID-19. CDR3 loop: CATDTGSYNSPLHF. As DNA, the CDR3 is TGTGCCACCGACACTGGTTCCTATAATTCACCCCTCCACTTT.